The 15 T cell receptor beta chains below come from one sample, sequenced in a study of shared clonotypes between healthy human individuals. The protocol was immunoSEQ multiplex PCR, while the TCRdb copy is restricted to in-frame clones and leaves out a portion. Seen here are roughly 600,000 clones, 95% to 98% observed once, and the top ten hold 0.25% to 0.35%. Cells designated naive CD8 were CD45RO-negative and were positively selected for CCR7, with terminally differentiated effector memory CD45RA+ cells excluded. The sequencing sample was made of naive CD8+ T cells sorted from blood. Receptors were obtained from a man younger than 40 in good health.

The chain uses TRBV5-6 and TRBJ2-7, with D tentatively TRBD1 (6 bases). Germline-derived CDR1 and CDR2 are SGHDT and YYEEEE. The germline V and J ends were trimmed by 0 bases and 3 bases, with 10 bases remaining between them. CDR3 length: 14 residues. The CDR3 is CASSLVGGFYEQYF. The CDR3 DNA reads TGTGCCAGCAGCTTGGTTGGGGGCTTCTACGAGCAGTACTTC.

This chain uses TRBV28 with TRBJ1-3; a possible D gene is TRBD1 (5 bases). CDR1 and CDR2 from the germline V gene are MDHEN and SYDVKM. Trimming cost V 2 bases and J 3 bases, with 8 bases left between them. The CDR3 is made up of 14 amino acids. The CDR3 reads CASSLRGNGNTIYF. Here the CDR3 DNA reads TGTGCCAGCAGTTTACGGGGGAATGGAAACACCATATATTTT.

The genes are TRBV4-1 and TRBJ1-4; no definite D call. Germline loops: CDR1 MGHRA, CDR2 YSYEKL. The CDR3 spans 14 residues. The V and J ends lost 3 bases and 1 base respectively, with 6 bases between them. The CDR3 nucleotides are TGCGCCAGCAGCCAGGGAGTAACTAATGAAAAACTGTTTTTT. It is translated as CASSQGVTNEKLFF.

This chain joins TRBV6-5 and TRBJ1-5; D might be TRBD1 (5 bases). Germline V gene sequence: CDR1 MNHEY, CDR2 SVGAGI. Trimming took off 0 bases at V and 5 bases at J, with 14 bases between the two ends. This CDR3 spans 16 amino acids. The CDR3 loop reads CASSYSSIVGDQPQHF. In DNA, the CDR3 is TGTGCCAGCAGTTACTCCTCGATAGTGGGGGATCAGCCCCAGCATTTT.

In DNA, the CDR3 is TGTGCCAGCAGCTTAGTAACTGGTACTAACACTGAAGCTTTCTTT. It is translated as CASSLVTGTNTEAFF. The chain recombines TRBV7-2 with TRBJ1-1; unclear D gene. The CDR3 is 15 amino acids. Per germline, CDR1 SGHTA and CDR2 FQGNSA. V lost 1 base to trimming and J lost 2 bases, with 11 bases between them.

V usage is TRBV2 and J usage is TRBJ2-7, with D possibly TRBD1 on 6 matching bases. Germline values: CDR1 SNHLY, CDR2 FYNNEI. The CDR3 covers 11 residues. Trimming stripped 5 bases from V and 6 bases from J, with 8 bases between. The CDR3 reads CASSRGGEQYF. The DNA of the CDR3 is TGTGCCAGCAGTCGAGGGGGCGAGCAGTACTTC. Supplemented by reference TRBV2 and TRBJ2-7, the full variable domain reads EPEVTQTPSHQVTQMGQEVILRCVPISNHLYFYWYRQILGQKVEFLVSFYNNEISEKSEIFDDQFSVERPDGSNFTLKIRSTKLEDSAMYFCASSRGGEQYFGPGTRLTVT.

Regarding this clone: This sample includes further DNA sequences coding for the same CDR3. The rearrangement links TRBV15 to TRBJ1-3; no definite D call. CDR1 is LNHNV, CDR2 YYDKDF, per germline (reference sequence). CDR3 length equals 16 residues. V was pared by 0 bases and J by 0 bases, with 9 bases between. CDR3: CATSRDRRDSGNTIYF. In DNA form, the CDR3 reads TGTGCCACCAGCAGAGATCGACGGGACTCTGGAAACACCATATATTTT.

A single count supports this clone. The chain couples TRBV5-6 to TRBJ2-5, with D possibly matching TRBD2 (5 bases). Germline-derived CDR1 and CDR2 are SGHDT and YYEEEE. Trimming cost V 0 bases and J 4 bases, with 16 bases left between them. The CDR3 is made up of 16 amino acids. The CDR3 bases are TGTGCCAGCAGCTTGGCCAGAGGGCTTGTTGGAGAGACCCAGTACTTC. Residues: CASSLARGLVGETQYF. Full variable domain (outside the CDR3, taken from reference TRBV5-6 and TRBJ2-5): DAGVTQSPTHLIKTRGQQVTLRCSPKSGHDTVSWYQQALGQGPQFIFQYYEEEERQRGNFPDRFSGHQFPNYSSELNVNALLLGDSALYLCASSLARGLVGETQYFGPGTRLLVL.

This clone occurred once. V is TRBV7-2 and J is TRBJ2-7, with TRBD2 as a possible D gene (6 bases). Deletions cut 3 bases from V and 2 bases from J, with 11 bases between. CDR1 and CDR2 from the germline V gene are SGHTA and FQGNSA. There are 14 residues in the CDR3. This CDR3 reads CASSFAGSAYEQYF. CDR3 coding DNA: TGTGCCAGCAGCTTTGCGGGAAGCGCCTACGAGCAGTACTTC.

The chain recombines TRBV11-2 with TRBJ2-1; 13 positions agree with TRBD2. With V trimmed by 5 bases and J by 9 bases, 7 bases remained unmatched. Germline CDR1 and CDR2: SGHAT and FQNNGV. The CDR3 runs 15 residues. DNA of the CDR3: TGTGCCAGCAGCGATCAGGGACTAGCGGGACTTGAGCAGTTCTTC. Protein: CASSDQGLAGLEQFF.

As to this clone: The sample contains more than one DNA sequence encoding this CDR3. The J gene is TRBJ1-5, the V gene TRBV11-2; 9 nucleotides align to TRBD1. Germline lookup yields CDR1 SGHAT and CDR2 FQNNGV. With 5 bases clipped from V and 4 bases from J, the junction kept 3 bases outside the gene matches. The CDR3 length is 14 residues. In DNA form, the CDR3 reads TGTGCCAGCAGCCTGGGACAGGGAAATCAGCCCCAGCATTTT. Amino acids: CASSLGQGNQPQHF.

This chain uses TRBV9 with TRBJ2-3; D is possibly TRBD1 (5 bases). Between the trimmed V and J ends, which lost 3 bases and 5 bases, there was a span of 19 bases. The length of the CDR3 is 16 residues. Germline CDR1 reads SGDLS; CDR2 reads YYNGEE. The CDR3 is CASSEGLAAAGDTQYF. CDR3 DNA sequence: TGTGCCAGCAGCGAGGGGTTGGCTGCTGCCGGAGATACGCAGTATTTT.

V gene TRBV2 combines with J gene TRBJ2-3; no firm D call. Looked up from germline, CDR1 is SNHLY and CDR2 is FYNNEI. V was pared by 4 bases and J by 2 bases, with 4 bases between. The CDR3 has 12 residues. The CDR3 spells CASSGLTDTQYF. In nucleotides, the CDR3 is TGTGCCAGCAGTGGACTCACAGATACGCAGTATTTT.

The chain employs TRBV5-3 and TRBJ2-2; D remains unclear. TRBV5-3 is an ORF; its function is uncertain. This CDR3 has 16 amino acids. V shed 3 bases and J shed 6 bases, with 18 bases lying between them. CDR3 bases: TGTGCCAGAAGCTCCCCCCCCCAGCGCCCGCCCGGGGAGCTGTTTTTT. Translation: CARSSPPQRPPGELFF.

V gene TRBV9 combines with J gene TRBJ2-3; 12 nucleotides match TRBD2. Germline loops: CDR1 SGDLS, CDR2 YYNGEE. The length of the CDR3 is 17 residues. V was pared by 4 bases and J by 2 bases, with 8 bases of the junction left unmatched. The CDR3 DNA sequence: TGTGCCAGCAGCTCCTCCCTAGCGGGAGGGCCCACAGATACGCAGTATTTT. Encoded protein: CASSSSLAGGPTDTQYF.